Each of the 27 T cell receptor beta chains below was sequenced from the same sample in a study of graft-versus-host responses after intestinal transplantation. TCRdb keeps only in-frame clones here, not all; method: immunoSEQ multiplex PCR. The sample contains about 48,000 clones, about nine tenths of which appear only once. What these receptors recognize is not known. Here the sequenced sample was unstimulated CD4+ T cells sorted from spleen or lymph node cells, taken before transplant. The receptors here all came from a human donor who was the organ donor for an intestinal transplant.

The V and J genes are TRBV27 and TRBJ1-2, with D perhaps TRBD1 (6 bases). CDR3 length: 15 amino acids. Germline values: CDR1 MNHEY, CDR2 SMNVEV (reference sequence). V dropped 3 bases and J dropped 4 bases, with 15 bases sitting between them. The CDR3 sequence: CASSFPDRGLYGYTF. DNA for the CDR3: TGTGCCAGCAGTTTCCCGGACAGAGGCCTCTATGGCTACACCTTC.

This chain links TRBV25-1 with TRBJ1-6, with TRBD1 identical over 10 bases. The germline V gene has CDR1 MGHDK and CDR2 SYGVNS. The V and J ends lost 8 bases and 6 bases, in that order; junction bases with no gene match: 7. CDR3 length: 15 amino acids. The CDR3 sequence: CASGTGEVLNSPLHF. CDR3 DNA: TGTGCCAGCGGGACAGGGGAGGTTCTTAATTCACCCCTCCACTTT.

The V gene is TRBV6-6, the J gene TRBJ2-7; D not resolved. Trimming took 1 base from V and 3 from J, leaving 7 bases between them. Germline-derived CDR1 and CDR2 are MNHNY and SVGAGI (reference sequence). The CDR3 contains 13 residues. In DNA, the CDR3 is TGTGCCAGCAGTTACTTCCCCTTCTACGAGCAGTACTTC. Translated, it gives CASSYFPFYEQYF.

The J gene is TRBJ2-2, the V gene TRBV7-9; 7 bases fit TRBD1. The CDR3 sequence is 17 residues long. The V and J ends lost 1 base and 6 bases, in that order; junction bases with no gene match: 11. The germline V gene encodes CDR1 SEHNR and CDR2 FQNEAQ (reference sequence). In DNA form, the CDR3 reads TGTGCCAGCAGCTTAGGTACCGGGACAGCGGAGTCCGGGGAGCTGTTTTTT. This sequence encodes CASSLGTGTAESGELFF. Full variable domain (remainder filled in from reference TRBV7-9 and TRBJ2-2): DTGVSQNPRHKITKRGQNVTFRCDPISEHNRLYWYRQTLGQGPEFLTYFQNEAQLEKSRLLSDRFSAERPKGSFSTLEIQRTEQGDSAMYLCASSLGTGTAESGELFFGEGSRLTVL.

The V call is TRBV5-6, the J call TRBJ2-2; no reliable D call. The CDR3 length is 13 residues. CDR1 is SGHDT and CDR2 is YYEEEE in the germline V gene. Trimming cost V 2 bases and J 4 bases, with 6 bases left between them. The chain's CDR3 is CASSFDPTGELFF. CDR3 DNA: TGTGCCAGCAGCTTTGATCCCACCGGGGAGCTGTTTTTT.

V gene TRBV13 combines with J gene TRBJ2-7; 12 bases match TRBD2. From germline, CDR1 is PRHDT and CDR2 FYEKMQ (reference sequence). With 0 bases clipped from V and 4 bases from J, the junction kept 10 bases outside the gene matches. The length of the CDR3 is 18 residues. CDR3: CASSLGRASGRAWYEQYF. Written as DNA, the CDR3 is TGTGCCAGCAGCTTAGGCCGGGCTAGCGGGAGGGCCTGGTACGAGCAGTACTTC.

The V gene is TRBV6-5, the J gene TRBJ1-2; no definite D call. V was clipped by 5 bases and J by 0 bases, with 4 bases between them. Germline loops: CDR1 MNHEY, CDR2 SVGAGI. This CDR3 comprises 12 residues. The CDR3 DNA is TGTGCCAGCAGTGACACTAACTATGGCTACACCTTC. Its translation is CASSDTNYGYTF.

The rearrangement joins TRBV6-5 to TRBJ2-2; D call uncertain. CDR1 MNHEY and CDR2 SVGAGI come from the germline V gene. The CDR3 loop spans 13 amino acids. Trimming took off 6 bases at V and 1 base at J, with 6 bases between the two ends. The CDR3 here is CASSRLNTGELFF. CDR3 DNA sequence: TGTGCCAGCAGCCGACTGAACACCGGGGAGCTGTTTTTT.

The CDR3 DNA reads as TGTGCCAGCAGCTCAGAGGGCCGGGACAGGTCCTCCAAAAACATTCAGTACTTC. The encoded protein is CASSSEGRDRSSKNIQYF. The chain carries TRBV7-2 and TRBJ2-4, with TRBD1 identical over 8 bases. CDR3 size: 18 residues. Looked up from germline, CDR1 is SGHTA and CDR2 is FQGNSA. V shed 4 bases and J 2 bases; nucleotides not matched to a gene: 13.

The chain recombines TRBV11-2 with TRBJ2-1; D possibly corresponds to TRBD2 (5 bases). Trimming shortened V by 1 base and J by 2 bases, and 6 bases separated the two germline ends. The germline V gene has CDR1 SGHAT and CDR2 FQNNGV. The CDR3 length is 14 residues. CDR3 protein: CASSLAGTYNEQFF. As DNA, the CDR3 is TGTGCCAGCAGCTTAGCCGGGACCTACAATGAGCAGTTCTTC.

The CDR3 reads CAWSVLVGANVLTF. CDR3 DNA: TGTGCCTGGAGTGTACTAGTTGGGGCCAACGTCCTGACTTTC. The chain links TRBV30 to TRBJ2-6; TRBD2 is a possible D gene (5 bases). Trimming cost V 0 bases and J 3 bases, with 6 bases left between them. This CDR3 has 14 amino acids. CDR1 GTSNPN and CDR2 SVGIG come from the germline V gene (reference sequence).

The rearrangement joins TRBV4-3 to TRBJ2-1, with TRBD1 matching over 8 bases. The V gene's germline CDR1 is LGHNA and CDR2 YSLEER. J gave up 5 bases and V 1 base, and 10 bases lay outside the gene matches. The CDR3 has 17 residues. CDR3 in DNA: TGCGCCAGCAGCCAAGCCCCAGGGGGCTGGGGGGACAATGAGCAGTTCTTC. Translation gives CASSQAPGGWGDNEQFF.

V and J are TRBV19 and TRBJ2-1; D uncertain. V lost 7 bases and J 9 bases, leaving 16 bases between the germline ends. Germline lookup yields CDR1 LNHDA and CDR2 SQIVND (reference sequence). The CDR3 spans 13 residues. In DNA, the CDR3 is TGTGCCAGTACCACCCGCGTGGGTTTTGAGCAGTTCTTC. Its protein is CASTTRVGFEQFF.

This rearrangement joins TRBV7-9 to TRBJ2-6; D call uncertain. The CDR3 extends over 15 amino acids. Per the germline V gene, CDR1 is SEHNR and CDR2 is FQNEAQ (reference sequence). Trimming pared 5 bases from V and 2 bases from J, leaving 10 bases between. This CDR3 is CASSPTAPGANVLTF. The CDR3 coding sequence is TGTGCCAGCAGCCCGACGGCCCCTGGGGCCAACGTCCTGACTTTC.

This clone was observed a handful of times. The chain has TRBV18 and TRBJ1-3, with unresolved D. The CDR3 runs to 11 residues. Germline V gene lookup returns CDR1 KGHSH and CDR2 LQKENI. Trimming stripped 4 bases from V and 4 bases from J, with 2 bases between. CDR3 loop: CASSQGNTIYF. DNA of the CDR3: TGTGCCAGCTCACAGGGAAACACCATATATTTT.

The V call is TRBV5-1, the J call TRBJ2-1, with 14 bases fitting TRBD2. This CDR3 is built from 16 residues. Germline CDR1 and CDR2: SGHRS and YFSETQ. Trimming took 0 bases from V and 7 from J; bases not matched to a gene: 3. The CDR3, as DNA: TGCGCCAGCAGCTTGGTAGGGACTAGCGGGGGTAATGAGCAGTTCTTC. This sequence encodes CASSLVGTSGGNEQFF.

This clone has more than one count but fewer than ten. The chain combines TRBV28 with TRBJ1-2; perhaps TRBD1 as D (5 bases). Germline V gene data show CDR1 as MDHEN and CDR2 as SYDVKM. V lost 2 bases and J 7 bases, leaving 11 bases between the germline ends. CDR3 length equals 13 residues. The CDR3 is CASSLRGRVGYTF. In DNA form, the CDR3 reads TGTGCCAGCAGTTTAAGGGGAAGGGTTGGCTACACCTTC.

The rearrangement joins TRBV5-4 to TRBJ1-2, with 11 positions matching TRBD1. Germline V gene lookup returns CDR1 SGHNT and CDR2 YYREEE (reference sequence). The CDR3 extends over 15 amino acids. V trimming: 0 bases; J trimming: 4 bases; junction bases outside the gene matches: 2. CDR3 residues: CASSLAGTGGYGYTF. As DNA, the CDR3 is TGTGCCAGCAGCTTGGCCGGGACAGGGGGCTATGGCTACACCTTC.

The chain carries TRBV7-9 and TRBJ2-7; D may be TRBD1 (5 bases). CDR1 SEHNR and CDR2 FQNEAQ come from the germline V gene (reference sequence). This CDR3 is 13 amino acids long. Trimming took off 3 bases at V and 3 bases at J, with 9 bases between the two ends. Here the CDR3 reads CASSFGRDYEQYF. CDR3 DNA: TGTGCCAGCAGCTTCGGCAGGGACTACGAGCAGTACTTC.

This clone turned up a few times. The chain uses TRBV11-2 and TRBJ2-7; 12 bases are a match to TRBD2. Germline V gene data show CDR1 as SGHAT and CDR2 as FQNNGV. The CDR3 loop spans 15 amino acids. J lost 2 bases, V lost 1 base, and 0 bases had no gene match. The CDR3 coding sequence is TGTGCCAGCAGCTTAGGGACTAGCGGGACCTACGAGCAGTACTTC. Encoded protein: CASSLGTSGTYEQYF.

The rearrangement joins TRBV7-4 to TRBJ2-3, with TRBD2 identical over 14 bases. CDR3 size: 18 residues. CDR1 and CDR2 from the germline V gene are SGHVT and SQSDAQ. With 1 base clipped from V and 0 bases from J, the junction kept 3 bases outside the gene matches. CDR3 coding DNA: TGTGCCAGCAGCTTAGATAGACTAGCGGGAGGGAGCACAGATACGCAGTATTTT. Translating gives CASSLDRLAGGSTDTQYF.

This sequence joins TRBV9 and TRBJ2-5, with 13 bases lining up with TRBD2. The germline V gene has CDR1 SGDLS and CDR2 YYNGEE. The J segment lost 4 bases and the V segment lost 2 bases, leaving 2 bases of the junction unmatched. The CDR3 consists of 15 residues. CDR3 protein: CASSVGLAGVETQYF. DNA for the CDR3: TGTGCCAGCAGCGTTGGACTAGCGGGAGTAGAGACCCAGTACTTC.

This clone is a singleton in its sample. This chain joins TRBV6-6 and TRBJ2-7, with 9 bases fitting TRBD1. The CDR3 extends over 14 amino acids. Germline V gene data show CDR1 as MNHNY and CDR2 as SVGAGI (reference sequence). V shed 6 bases and J 2 bases; nucleotides not matched to a gene: 5. CDR3 coding DNA: TGTGCCAGCAGACAGGGGGCAACCCCCTACGAGCAGTACTTC. Translation: CASRQGATPYEQYF.

The chain combines TRBV5-4 with TRBJ2-2; 8 nucleotides match TRBD2. Per germline, CDR1 SGHNT and CDR2 YYREEE (reference sequence). Losses at the gene ends were 4 bases for V and 1 base for J; bases not matched to a gene: 0. The CDR3 has 14 amino acids. CDR3 residues: CASSTSGNTGELFF. CDR3 sequence (DNA): TGTGCCAGCAGCACTAGCGGGAACACCGGGGAGCTGTTTTTT.

A single count supports this clone. The V and J genes are TRBV19 and TRBJ2-3; D is ambiguous. This CDR3 region has 15 residues. Germline CDR1 is LNHDA and CDR2 is SQIVND (reference sequence). V gave up 3 bases and J gave up 4 bases, with 14 bases separating them. The CDR3 coding sequence is TGTGCCAGTAGTATTCCCCAGAAGGGCGCAGATACGCAGTATTTT. It yields the protein CASSIPQKGADTQYF.

The V call is TRBV6-6, the J call TRBJ1-4; a possible D gene is TRBD1 (6 bases). The CDR3 totals 14 residues. Germline V CDR1 and CDR2: MNHNY, SVGAGI (reference sequence). V was shortened by 5 bases and J by 0 bases, with 7 bases between the two germline ends. The CDR3 bases are TGTGCCAGCAGTAACAGGGCAACTAATGAAAAACTGTTTTTT. Its translation: CASSNRATNEKLFF.

The chain recombines TRBV28 with TRBJ2-7; D remains ambiguous. Germline CDR1 MDHEN, CDR2 SYDVKM. The ends were cut back, 5 bases at V and 2 bases at J, with 7 bases in the middle. There are 12 residues in the CDR3. The CDR3 spells CASSPSPYEQYF. CDR3 sequence (DNA): TGTGCCAGCAGTCCGAGCCCCTACGAGCAGTACTTC.